The 9 T cell receptor beta chains presented below share a single source sample, sequenced in a study of tumor-infiltrating lymphocytes in primary liver carcinoma. TCR beta cDNA was reverse-transcribed from around 0.55 ug of total RNA. The reaction used a constant-region primer and ProtoScript II reverse transcriptase. Investigators got TCR beta libraries out of three nested multiplex PCR rounds, done with slightly modified ARM-PCR. The first two PCR rounds used TRBV1-TRBV30 primers with a Cbeta primer, 10 cycles each. One entry per CDR3 protein, called by TCRdb with MiXCR from the multiplex PCR reads. Of about 180,000 distinct CDR3 sequences in the sample, about 55% were seen once. For blood RNA, unsorted whole blood served as the source, and germline DNA was extracted too. Input material: peripheral blood. The receptors derive from a man between 40 and 49 years old with primary liver carcinoma and hepatitis B virus infection.

The sample holds many counts of this clonotype. This chain uses TRBV11-2 with TRBJ1-5; the D is unclear. Germline V gene data show CDR1 as SGHAT and CDR2 as FQNNGV. With 1 base removed from V and 5 bases from J, the gap between germline ends came to 6 bases. The CDR3 consists of 13 residues. Here the CDR3 DNA reads TGTGCCAGCAGCTTAGTATGGGATCAGCCCCAGCATTTT. Protein product: CASSLVWDQPQHF.

The J gene is TRBJ2-7, the V gene TRBV11-2, with D possibly being TRBD2 (5 bases). Trimming took 4 bases from V and 3 from J, leaving 16 bases between them. The CDR3 is 15 amino acids. Germline V gene sequence: CDR1 SGHAT, CDR2 FQNNGV. CDR3 residues: CASSSTTAVNYEQYF. The DNA for the CDR3 is TGTGCCAGCAGCTCAACCACAGCGGTTAACTACGAGCAGTACTTC.

This clonotype was seen a handful of times. The conserved phenylalanine or tryptophan is not found at the CDR3 terminus, so this likely reflects a read error. The DNA is omitted, as the CDR3 cannot be located on it reliably, and the CDR3 follows TCRdb's listing. V is TRBV28 and J is TRBJ2-1; the table assigns TRBD2, which was not confirmed against the DNA. CDR1 is MDHEN and CDR2 is SYDVKM in the germline V gene. The CDR3 spans 13 amino acids, including both terminal residues. Here the CDR3 reads CASTTSGEGPSPL.

On this clonotype itself: A read error is likely, as this CDR3 ends without the conserved phenylalanine or tryptophan. J is TRBJ2-5 and V is TRBV11-1; the D gene is possibly TRBD2 (5 bases). The germline gives CDR1 SGHAT, CDR2 FQDESV (reference sequence). There are 13 residues in the CDR3. CDR3 coding DNA: TGTGCCAACAGCAGTACTAGAGGCGAGACCCAGTACCTC. Translation gives CANSSTRGETQYL.

The genes are TRBV6-2 or TRBV6-3 and TRBJ2-7; 10 bases map to TRBD2. V was pared by 3 bases and J by 2 bases, with 4 bases of the junction left unmatched. Germline-derived CDR1 and CDR2 are MNHEY and SVGEGT. This CDR3 is built from 15 residues. CDR3 sequence (DNA): TGTGCCAGCAGTTATTCACTAGCGGGGACCTACGAGCAGTACTTC. Its protein is CASSYSLAGTYEQYF.

In this sample, this clonotype turned up many times. The chain employs TRBV11-2 and TRBJ2-7; the D gene is possibly TRBD2 (6 bases). V was shortened by 0 bases and J by 3 bases, with 15 bases between the two germline ends. Per the germline V gene, CDR1 is SGHAT and CDR2 is FQNNGV. The CDR3 contains 16 residues. In DNA, the CDR3 is TGTGCCAGCAGCTTAGATCCGGGGGACGGTATCTACGAGCAGTACTTC. Protein sequence: CASSLDPGDGIYEQYF.

Notes on this clonotype: Given a much more abundant clone one base away, this may be a read error. This rearrangement joins TRBV5-1 to TRBJ2-1; D ambiguous. This CDR3 comprises 15 residues. Trimming removed 0 bases from V and 3 bases from J, with 10 bases in between. Germline V CDR1 and CDR2: SGHRS, YFSETQ. CDR3 loop: CASSLEVVLYNEQFF. In nucleotides, the CDR3 is TGCGCCAGCAGCTTGGAGGTGGTACTCTACAATGAGCAGTTCTTC.

The chain uses TRBV6-1 and TRBJ2-7; the D is unclear. The CDR3 has 15 amino acids. Trimming removed 2 bases at V and 2 bases at J, with 13 bases between. Germline lookup yields CDR1 MNHNS and CDR2 SASEGT. In DNA, the CDR3 is TGTGCCAGCAGTGAACTTTGGTTTGGGACCTACGAGCAGTACTTC. Amino acid sequence: CASSELWFGTYEQYF.

This clonotype was detected a few times. V is TRBV29-1 and J is TRBJ1-2; weak D call: TRBD1 (5 bases). Germline CDR1 and CDR2: SQVTM and ANQGSEA. The V end was cut by 1 base, the J end by 7 bases, with 13 bases between. The CDR3 has 13 amino acids. The CDR3, as DNA: TGCAGCGTTGAAGCACCAGGGTTTGGTGGCTACACCTTC. Translation: CSVEAPGFGGYTF.